The sequence of this T cell receptor (beta chain) was determined in a study of cytomegalovirus exposure and HLA in healthy donors. The study, taken as a whole, reports: HLA allele associations emerged for about 18,000 TCR beta sequences in a later analysis, at 0.05 false discovery rate.

It was healthy bone marrow donors who served as donors. Primers included in the PCR were 60 Vbeta and 13 Jbeta primers. Clones were read by immunoSEQ multiplex PCR, and TCRdb kept only the in-frame ones, dropping some. Of about 94,000 clones listed, over 65% are singletons. In the case of this clone: Its antigen is as yet unknown.

Trimming took 2 bases from V and 0 from J, leaving 11 bases between them. Germline V gene data show CDR1 as MNHEY and CDR2 as SVGAGI. The CDR3 extends over 15 amino acids. The sample consisted of PBMCs. This TCR derives from a human donor in good health. V usage is TRBV6-5 and J usage is TRBJ2-7; D gene ambiguous. CDR3 nucleotides: TGTGCCAGCAGTTACGCCTACCTAAGCTCCTACGAGCAGTACTTC. Translated, it gives CASSYAYLSSYEQYF.